The sequence of this T cell receptor (beta chain) was determined in a study of cytomegalovirus exposure and HLA in healthy donors (dated by TCRdb to the late 2010s). General notes on the study: According to an earlier analysis of 587 of the donors, roughly 180 million T cells yielded over 100 million unique TCR beta sequences and about 300 Gb of sequence data. Across around 400 genotyped donors of the cohort, an average of approximately 240,000 unique TCR beta nucleotide sequences per donor were sequenced, and roughly 18% of those sequences were non-productive. Because of strong linkage in the cohort, a handful of DR-DQ haplotypes were treated as single units for association and clustering. Donor age, sex, ethnicity and CMV serostatus were collected together with the repertoire data. Of the 350 to 450 genotyped donors, 65% to 90% were placed in the genetic ancestry cluster associated with self-reported Caucasian donors. To study patterns of TCR occurrence, a later analysis re-analyzed previously published TCR beta repertoires from 666 donors and added high-resolution HLA genotyping. Rather than drawing on any new phenotypic data, the later analysis identified candidate immune exposures from TCR beta sequences and the way those sequences occurred across donors. Using immunosequencing, the study profiled T cell repertoires from approximately 700 subjects and related those repertoires to cytomegalovirus serostatus. A later genetic analysis took genome-wide SNP genotypes for about 60% of the roughly 670 donors and used that subset as a discovery cohort. The number of donors typed differed by locus, with about 629-630 for A, B, C, DRB1 and DQB1, over 500 for DQA1, 600 to 610 for DPA1, and 400 to 490 for DPB1. The study aimed to test whether signatures of past pathogen exposure could be identified by cataloging public T cell receptors. Every repertoire in the discovery cohort had been generated on one and the same sequencing platform. HLA typing covered class I and class II loci at four-digit resolution. Approximately 300 gigabases of sequencing data and around 88 million unique TCR sequences made up an early release that covered about 640 HLA-typed donors. Besides the first cohort of around 670 subjects, a separate validation cohort made up of roughly 130 different subjects was used. To predict cytomegalovirus infection status, the study brought together high-throughput TCR immunosequencing, statistical association of individual TCRs with disease status, and machine learning. To decide whether each TCR beta V gene segment behaved as functional or pseudogenic, an earlier analysis of some 600 of the donors relied on high-throughput TCR beta sequencing. Here is what the overall study found, with its caveats: The classifier was reported to diagnose cytomegalovirus status with high specificity and sensitivity in both the original cohort and the validation cohort. In a later analysis, HLA-associated TCR beta chains were found to be more clonally expanded and to have lower generation probabilities than equally common non-associated chains. A further reported finding was that TCR beta sequences accurately predicted the HLA-A and HLA-B alleles for most subjects in the first cohort. In an earlier analysis of around 500 of the donors, most TCR beta V segments appeared in productive rearrangements about 90% or about 30% of the time, broadly matching IMGT annotations. According to a later genetic analysis, donors in an Asian-associated ancestry cluster had fewer N-insertions in productive TCRs than the approximately 700-donor mean. A later analysis found that most CMV-associated TCR beta chains appeared HLA-restricted, with HLA associations seemingly driven largely by CMV exposure. HLA typing was unavailable for some donors at each locus, so association tests used only the typed subset. Immune exposure information for the cohort was limited to CMV serostatus. Because counts were too low, 15 or so rarely observed V segments, including chromosome 9 orphons, were excluded from the earlier analysis of 500 to 700 of the donors. Roughly uniform sequencing depth across donors was assumed in presence/absence analyses, although this assumption may not hold. Specific HLA alleles were associated with over 15,000 TCR beta sequences at a false discovery rate of 0.05 in a later analysis. It was suggested by the authors that the approach could potentially be generalized to other disease states and immunological phenotypes. When HLA alleles, especially DR and DQ, strongly co-occurred, attributing TCR associations to individual alleles was difficult. In a later analysis, several top co-occurrence clusters were reported to appear linked to parvovirus B19, influenza, CMV and Epstein-Barr virus. A group of highly shared sequence variants was considered likely to be a technical artifact of the sequencing pipeline. The cohort was sequenced for TCR beta chains only, and without alpha or paired-chain data the features that could be detected were limited. Linkage disequilibrium might explain the correlated functional status among segregating V segments, but an unknown experimental factor could not be ruled out. Across donors, most TCR sequences were observed very rarely, whereas some public TCRs were present in many individuals. Because the 87-base-pair reads could not distinguish some IMGT-functional V segments, including TRBV6-2 and TRBV6-3, those segments were excluded. The study gave a list of 150 to 200 TCR beta chains associated with cytomegalovirus. V-gene and J-gene trimming of TCR beta chains was associated with a missense DCLRE1C variant in a later genetic analysis, and the association was replicated in an independent cohort. According to a later analysis, TCR association rates differed among HLA loci, with DRB1 alleles showing the most associated TCRs and HLA-C alleles showing the fewest. A few of the identified cytomegalovirus-associated TCR beta chains were confirmed in vitro to be specific for cytomegalovirus antigens.

Library creation used the immunoSEQ multiplex PCR assay. A mixture of 60 forward primers for TCR Vbeta segments and 13 reverse primers for TCR Jbeta segments was used in the multiplex PCR. The CDR3 region of rearranged TCR beta genes was amplified from genomic DNA by a multiplex PCR assay. The Illumina HiSeq System was used to sequence the amplified TCR beta libraries as 87-base-pair reads. The authors' analysis ran thus. A later analysis counted some 74 million unique TCR beta chains across the 690 or so repertoires, and 10 million to 12 million of these chains were shared by at least two donors. Raw reads were error-corrected and collapsed into unique sequences by a nearest-neighbor algorithm in which closely related sequences were merged to remove PCR and sequencing errors. V, D and J gene segments were assigned by aligning CDR3 sequences to IMGT reference sequences. For a sequence to be retained, a match of at least six nucleotides to both a V gene segment and a J gene segment was required. Rearrangements were classified as productive when the CDR3 lacked stop codons and remained in frame with V and J, and all other rearrangements were classified as non-productive. Following IMGT convention, CDR3 was defined as the stretch from the second conserved V-encoded cysteine to the conserved J-encoded phenylalanine. The earlier analysis of more than 450 of the donors excluded sequences that lacked an unambiguous match to a single V gene segment. An earlier analysis of over 450 of the donors classified V segments as functional when productive rearrangements were above 56.7% and as segregating when the standard deviation between donors was above 5%. A statistical classification framework was developed to diagnose cytomegalovirus status using the catalog of TCR beta chain sequences. In a later analysis, TCR nucleotide sequences were compared against IMGT/GENE-DB human TR gene sequences so that V and J genes could be assigned. The TCRdist pipeline was used in a later analysis to assign CDR3 sequences and most-parsimonious VDJ recombination scenarios. In a later analysis, each TCR beta chain was defined by its CDR3 amino acid sequence together with its V-gene family, and reads lacking a unique V-gene family were excluded. To address suspected cross-contamination and a sequencing artifact, a later analysis removed roughly 580 highly shared, low-generation-probability nucleotide sequences. For each public chain, a later analysis derived a clonal expansion index from normalized ranks of inferred template counts within each repertoire. In a later analysis, generation probabilities were computed with a VDJ recombination model fitted to out-of-frame rearrangements, and the resulting probabilities were checked against IGoR. In a later analysis, hypergeometric tests were used to score TCR-TCR, TCR-HLA and TCR-CMV co-occurrence, with a repertoire-size bias correction applied to TCR pairs. A later analysis estimated false discovery rates by permuting HLA or CMV assignments 20 times. In a later analysis, co-occurring TCRs were grouped using DBSCAN, and TCRdist sequence similarity was added for clustering within HLA-allele-positive subsets. Repertoires with fewer than 30,000 or more than 120,000 public chains, plus five repertoires with anomalous nucleotide sharing, were excluded from co-occurrence clustering. Imported from immuneACCESS, the table was reduced by TCRdb to in-frame sequences with V and J called. These copies leave out some clones; in studies compared against another copy, an unresolved V gene accounts for under half, and the cause of the remainder is not known. For V, J and clone size, that table is used; D and trimming come from the DNA. The sample contains some 130,000 clones, 70% to 90% of them found a single time. The biggest ten clones account for roughly 1.4% of the sample.

The cohort consisted of 666 healthy bone marrow donors. At the time of sampling, every cohort member was nominally healthy, though immune exposures that went unrecorded were likely present. The donor tested CMV seronegative, placing the donor among the roughly 350 seronegative members of the cohort. Every donor gave a peripheral blood sample, and the peripheral blood mononuclear cells from that sample were used for TCR beta sequencing. Genomic DNA was extracted from the blood cell samples with the Qiagen DNeasy Blood Extraction Kit. A note on this clone: No cognate antigen has been identified for it. Qualities for individual bases were not recorded, and no much larger clone is one base off.

V is pared back by 3 bases and J by 0 bases, with 17 bases lying between the germline termini. Spanning cysteine to phenylalanine, the CDR3 consists of 17 amino acids. Only CDR3 DNA remains: 51 bases, in frame from the first base. The germline V gene provides CDR1 KGHSH and CDR2 LQKENI. The material sequenced was PBMCs. This sequence uses TRBV18 and TRBJ2-5, with TRBD2 as a weak D call on 5 bases. This TCR came from a middle-aged man in good health and CMV-seronegative. The CDR3 is CASSPSGGRVDQETQYF. The DNA sequence follows: TGTGCCAGCTCACCTTCCGGAGGTCGTGTTGACCAAGAGACCCAGTACTTC.